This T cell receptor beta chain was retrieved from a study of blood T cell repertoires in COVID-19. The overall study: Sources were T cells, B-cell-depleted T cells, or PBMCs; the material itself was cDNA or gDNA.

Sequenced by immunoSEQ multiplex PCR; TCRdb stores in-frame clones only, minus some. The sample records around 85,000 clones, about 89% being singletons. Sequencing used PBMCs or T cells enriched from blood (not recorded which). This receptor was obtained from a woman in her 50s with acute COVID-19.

The CDR3 reads CASSLPGTSYEQYF. CDR3 nucleotide sequence: TGCGCCAGCAGCTTGCCAGGAACCTCCTACGAGCAGTACTTC. The chain has TRBV5-1 and TRBJ2-7; D not resolved. The CDR3 spans 14 residues. V shed 1 base and J shed 0 bases, with 8 bases lying between them. CDR1 is SGHRS and CDR2 is YFSETQ in the germline V gene.